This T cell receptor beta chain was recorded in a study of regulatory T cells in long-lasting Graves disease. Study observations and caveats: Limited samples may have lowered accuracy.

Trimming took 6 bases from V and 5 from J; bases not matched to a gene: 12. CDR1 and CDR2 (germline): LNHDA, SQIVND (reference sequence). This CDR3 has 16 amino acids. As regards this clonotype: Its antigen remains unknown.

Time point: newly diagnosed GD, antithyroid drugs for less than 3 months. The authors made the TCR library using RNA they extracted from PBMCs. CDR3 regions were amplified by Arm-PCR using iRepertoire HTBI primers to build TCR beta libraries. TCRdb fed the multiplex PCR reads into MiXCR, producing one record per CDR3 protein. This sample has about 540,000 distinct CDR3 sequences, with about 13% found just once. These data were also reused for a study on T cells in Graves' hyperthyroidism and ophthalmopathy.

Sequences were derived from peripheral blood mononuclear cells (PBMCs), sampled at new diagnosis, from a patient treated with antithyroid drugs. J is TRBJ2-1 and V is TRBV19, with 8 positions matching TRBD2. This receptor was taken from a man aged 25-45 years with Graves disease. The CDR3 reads CASRGGGAGENNEQFF. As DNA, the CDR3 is TGTGCCAGTAGGGGGGGCGGAGCGGGAGAGAACAATGAGCAGTTCTTC.